The T cell receptor beta chain described here comes from a study of shared clonotypes between healthy human individuals (dated by TCRdb to 2018 to 2021). Notes on the research overall: The cohort included a few men and two women between 18 and 49 years of age. For each donor, CD4 naive and CD4 memory were each given three plates, CD8 naive was given two plates, and CD8 memory was given one plate. Blood TCR repertoires of about 5 healthy adults were deeply sequenced to estimate repertoire size and the extent of clonotype sharing between individuals. Libraries were prepared and TCR repertoires were sequenced by different laboratories using diverse techniques, in order to increase sequencing depth and limit assay-specific biases. Leukapheresis yielded between about 0.94 and 9 billion PBMCs per donor.

Overall study outcomes, separate from this receptor: Rarefaction of sorted-subset datasets indicated incomplete sequencing despite the large sequencing depth. Pairwise subsampling indicated that sequencing depth was expected to affect the degree of clonotype sharing among donors. Higher generation probabilities were observed for clonotypes shared by all four sorted-subset donors than for non-shared clonotypes. Naive subsets generally had larger estimated clonotype richness than memory subsets did. When a handful of donors were compared, the shared fraction of clonotypes was about 5.4% for naive CD4, less than 4% for naive CD8, roughly 2.3% for memory CD4, and 0.4% for memory CD8. Because the study included only a small number of donors, the genetic and exposure-history diversity represented was limited. Only blood was sampled, and tissue TCR repertoires likely differ from those in blood.

The CDR1 and CDR2 encoded by the germline V gene are MDHEN and SYDVKM. From the cysteine up to the phenylalanine, the CDR3 has a length of 11 residues. Just CDR3 DNA is preserved here, 33 bases in frame from base 1. The V and J ends are trimmed by 4 bases and 7 bases, leaving 7 bases between them. On this clone: Its antigen is not yet known. Nothing much larger sits one base from this clone, and base qualities are not available.

The donors were healthy, HIV-negative adults with no recently reported acute infections or vaccinations. Every donor was a Caucasian adult residing in Nashville, Tennessee, USA. CD4+ T cells were enriched by magnetic negative selection, after which naive cells were positively selected on CD45RA and the negative fraction was taken as the memory subset. Blood was obtained by leukapheresis, after which PBMCs were separated by Ficoll-Histopaque density gradient centrifugation and cryopreserved in liquid nitrogen vapor phase. Purity and quantity of every magnetically sorted T cell population were checked by analytical flow cytometry. Genomic DNA was isolated from every sorted fraction and measured by UV absorbance on a Nanodrop 2000c. TCR CDR3 regions were amplified from genomic DNA by multiplex PCR using the deep immunoSEQ assay. For each cell subset, the extracted genomic DNA was distributed evenly across all wells of several immunoSEQ 96-well plates, and each plate served as one replicate. For sorted subsets, approximately 190 ng of genomic DNA, equivalent to 25,000 to 35,000 T cell genomes, went into each replicate PCR. Purified libraries were quantified with a Qubit 3.0 fluorometer, sized on a Bioanalyzer 2100, and re-quantified with the KAPA Library Quantification kit. Each immunoSEQ 96-well plate was sequenced on its own single-read 150-cycle Illumina NextSeq 550 flow cell. In the original analysis: The immunoSEQ output contained only junctional sequences without quality scores, so filtering could not match that applied to full-length reads. To assign V/J genes and CDR3, sequences were annotated against IMGT germline references using PyIR, a Python wrapper for IgBLAST v1.9. Reads were filtered out if the reads had weak V/J assignments (E-value above 1e-6), no CDR3, stop codons, out-of-frame junctions, or ambiguous translated residues. V3J clonotypes were defined by identical inferred V gene, J gene, and CDR3 amino acid sequence. Percentage overlap between repertoires was computed as shared unique clonotypes divided by the size of the smaller repertoire. RTK rarefaction, the Chao1 estimator, and Recon v2.1 estimates of unobserved clonotypes were used to assess repertoire richness. Generation probabilities were computed with OLGA for all TCRbeta clonotypes obtained by the gDNA method from four donors. TCRdb carries this immuneACCESS record with in-frame sequences only. Its versions omit some clonotypes, under half of them owing to an unresolved V gene in the studies checked, with the rest unexplained. V, J and clone size were drawn from that table, and D and trimming were deduced from the DNA. In this sample the table shows some 2.4 million clones, roughly 93% of which occur a single time. 0.36% of the sample is held by the ten biggest clonotypes.

Material for sequencing was naive CD4+ T cells from PBMCs. The cell subset or site label, as the study defines it: CD45RA+ positively selected. The chain is encoded by TRBV28 joined to TRBJ1-2; the D gene cannot be named for sure. This sequence was found in a man between 18 and 35 years old in good health. Some clones in this sample may be carry-over from other donors' samples. The CDR3 is CASSSESGYTF. In nucleotides, the sequence is TGTGCCAGCAGTTCCGAGTCTGGCTACACCTTC.